This is a list of T cell receptor beta chains from one sample in a study of OX40 agonist ivuxolimab in advanced cancers. Only in-frame clones appear in the TCRdb table, and some are missing; sequencing was by immunoSEQ multiplex PCR. The repertoire holds fewer than 85,000 clones, with 75% to 95% as singletons. The sequenced sample was CD4+ or CD8+ T cells sorted from blood, obtained in a trial of the OX40 agonist ivuxolimab. Every receptor here comes from an adult with an advanced solid tumor such as melanoma, head and neck, liver or kidney cancer. Both conserved end residues are part of each CDR3. The order of the fields is V gene, clone size, D gene, J gene, CDR3 DNA, CDR3 protein. A D gene is named only where the DNA matches it firmly. A clone size is listed for some rows: how often the clone was seen (once, few, many), or a class if it is expanded.

V gene: TRBV15
clone size: .
D gene: .
J gene: TRBJ2-2
CDR3 DNA: TGTGCCACCAGCAGAGATAGGCAGCTCTTCGCGAACACCGGGGAGCTGTTTTTT
CDR3 protein: CATSRDRQLFANTGELFF

V gene: TRBV10-3
clone size: .
D gene: TRBD2
J gene: TRBJ2-7
CDR3 DNA: TGTGCCGCCGGGACTACGACTCGCGACGAGCAGTACTTC
CDR3 protein: CAAGTTTRDEQYF

V gene: TRBV6-5
clone size: .
D gene: TRBD1
J gene: TRBJ1-1
CDR3 DNA: TGTGCCAGCAGTTTCGGCGAGGGGGGACAGGCTTTCTTT
CDR3 protein: CASSFGEGGQAFF

V gene: TRBV10-2
clone size: .
D gene: .
J gene: TRBJ2-1
CDR3 DNA: TGCGCCAGCAGCGGGACTCCGTCCTACAATGAGCAGTTCTTC
CDR3 protein: CASSGTPSYNEQFF

V gene: TRBV16
clone size: .
D gene: .
J gene: TRBJ2-1
CDR3 DNA: TGTGCCAGCAGCCCCTCCCGGAGCGGTGAGCAGTTCTTC
CDR3 protein: CASSPSRSGEQFF

V gene: TRBV19
clone size: .
D gene: .
J gene: TRBJ2-1
CDR3 DNA: TGTGCCAGTAGTATGGGAATTGCGACAGCCCCGTTCTTC
CDR3 protein: CASSMGIATAPFF

V gene: TRBV18
clone size: .
D gene: .
J gene: TRBJ1-1
CDR3 DNA: TGTGCCAGCTCACCCCGGGACATCGCTATGAACACTGAAGCTTTCTTT
CDR3 protein: CASSPRDIAMNTEAFF

V gene: TRBV6-5
clone size: .
D gene: .
J gene: TRBJ1-1
CDR3 DNA: TGTGCCAGCAGGTCACCTGGGATCGAAGCTTTCTTT
CDR3 protein: CASRSPGIEAFF

V gene: TRBV7-3
clone size: .
D gene: TRBD2
J gene: TRBJ2-5
CDR3 DNA: TGTGCCAGCAGCTTATTCGGGGGCGGGGGGCCTGAGACCCAGTACTTC
CDR3 protein: CASSLFGGGGPETQYF

V gene: TRBV19
clone size: .
D gene: TRBD1
J gene: TRBJ2-5
CDR3 DNA: TGTGCCAGTAGTGCGGGACAGGGGGTAGAGACCCAGTACTTC
CDR3 protein: CASSAGQGVETQYF

V gene: TRBV5-6
clone size: .
D gene: TRBD2
J gene: TRBJ2-1
CDR3 DNA: TGTGCCAGCAGACGGGACTACCCAAGCTCCTACAATGAGCAGTTCTTC
CDR3 protein: CASRRDYPSSYNEQFF

V gene: TRBV5-1
clone size: .
D gene: .
J gene: TRBJ1-1
CDR3 DNA: TGCGCCAGCAGCCCCCTTTACGGGACAACGAACACTGAAGCTTTCTTT
CDR3 protein: CASSPLYGTTNTEAFF

V gene: TRBV7-9
clone size: once
D gene: .
J gene: TRBJ2-1
CDR3 DNA: TGTGCCAGCAGCTTGGTCCCGACCTACAATGAGCAGTTCTTC
CDR3 protein: CASSLVPTYNEQFF

V gene: TRBV28
clone size: .
D gene: TRBD1
J gene: TRBJ1-2
CDR3 DNA: TGTGCCAGCAGTTCAGGACAGGGGACAAACTATGGCTACACCTTC
CDR3 protein: CASSSGQGTNYGYTF

V gene: TRBV2
clone size: .
D gene: .
J gene: TRBJ2-5
CDR3 DNA: TGTGCCAGCAAATCCGGCTACCAAGAGACCCAGTACTTC
CDR3 protein: CASKSGYQETQYF

V gene: TRBV6-5
clone size: .
D gene: .
J gene: TRBJ2-5
CDR3 DNA: TGTGCCAGCAGTCGTCAGGGGGGTGACCAGTACTTC
CDR3 protein: CASSRQGGDQYF

V gene: TRBV28
clone size: once
D gene: .
J gene: TRBJ2-6
CDR3 DNA: TGTGCCAGCAGTTTCCAGACCCCCTCTGGGGCCAACGTCCTGACTTTC
CDR3 protein: CASSFQTPSGANVLTF

V gene: TRBV15
clone size: .
D gene: TRBD2
J gene: TRBJ2-4
CDR3 DNA: TGTGCCACCAGCAGAGATCTTAGGGACTATAAGTACTTC
CDR3 protein: CATSRDLRDYKYF

V gene: TRBV18
clone size: .
D gene: .
J gene: TRBJ2-7
CDR3 DNA: TGTGCCAGCTCACCACCAAACAGTCCCTCCTACGAGCAGTACTTC
CDR3 protein: CASSPPNSPSYEQYF

V gene: TRBV4-1
clone size: .
D gene: TRBD2
J gene: TRBJ2-1
CDR3 DNA: TGCGCCAGCAGCCACTACGGACTAGCGGGAGTCAAGAATGAGCAGTTCTTC
CDR3 protein: CASSHYGLAGVKNEQFF

V gene: TRBV11-3
clone size: .
D gene: .
J gene: TRBJ1-2
CDR3 DNA: TGTGCCAGCAGCCGCGACCAATATGGCTACACCTTC
CDR3 protein: CASSRDQYGYTF

V gene: TRBV29-1
clone size: .
D gene: TRBD1
J gene: TRBJ2-7
CDR3 DNA: TGCAGCGTCACACAGGGGGCGGTGGACGAGCAGTACTTC
CDR3 protein: CSVTQGAVDEQYF

V gene: TRBV4-2
clone size: .
D gene: TRBD1
J gene: TRBJ1-2
CDR3 DNA: TGTGCCAGCAGCCAAGAAATGGGGACAGGGAGAGATGGCTACACCTTC
CDR3 protein: CASSQEMGTGRDGYTF

V gene: TRBV7-9
clone size: .
D gene: .
J gene: TRBJ2-3
CDR3 DNA: TGTGCCAGCAGCTTGGGGCTACAGGGAACAGATACGCAGTATTTT
CDR3 protein: CASSLGLQGTDTQYF

V gene: TRBV10-3
clone size: .
D gene: .
J gene: TRBJ1-2
CDR3 DNA: TGTGCCATCAGTGAGTCTGGGGGGCGTGGATCGGTTAGCTATGGCTACACCTTC
CDR3 protein: CAISESGGRGSVSYGYTF

V gene: TRBV11-2
clone size: once
D gene: .
J gene: TRBJ2-3
CDR3 DNA: TGTGCCAGCAGCTTTTCTGGGCTGTCCACAGATACGCAGTATTTT
CDR3 protein: CASSFSGLSTDTQYF

V gene: TRBV6-1
clone size: once
D gene: .
J gene: TRBJ1-1
CDR3 DNA: TGTGCCAGCAATTTCATCGGCGGAGTGAACACTGAAGCTTTCTTT
CDR3 protein: CASNFIGGVNTEAFF

V gene: TRBV6-5
clone size: .
D gene: .
J gene: TRBJ1-5
CDR3 DNA: TGTGCCAGCAGCCGGCAGACAGGCAATCAGCCCCAGCATTTT
CDR3 protein: CASSRQTGNQPQHF

V gene: TRBV9
clone size: .
D gene: TRBD1
J gene: TRBJ1-3
CDR3 DNA: TGTGCCAGCAGCCGCGGACAGGGGGAAGGAAACACCATATATTTT
CDR3 protein: CASSRGQGEGNTIYF

V gene: TRBV7-9
clone size: .
D gene: .
J gene: TRBJ1-1
CDR3 DNA: TGTGCCAGCAGCTTTTGGTTGGGAGAGAACACTGAAGCTTTCTTT
CDR3 protein: CASSFWLGENTEAFF

V gene: TRBV6-6
clone size: .
D gene: .
J gene: TRBJ1-2
CDR3 DNA: TGTGCCAGCAGTCCGAGCAGTGTGAACTATGGCTACACCTTC
CDR3 protein: CASSPSSVNYGYTF

V gene: TRBV18
clone size: .
D gene: .
J gene: TRBJ1-1
CDR3 DNA: TGTGCCAGCTCCGGCCAGGGCGACACTGAAGCTTTCTTT
CDR3 protein: CASSGQGDTEAFF

V gene: TRBV5-1
clone size: .
D gene: .
J gene: TRBJ2-3
CDR3 DNA: TGCGCCAGCAGCTTGCTGGGGGATTCCGCAGATACGCAGTATTTT
CDR3 protein: CASSLLGDSADTQYF

V gene: TRBV7-8
clone size: .
D gene: TRBD1
J gene: TRBJ2-1
CDR3 DNA: TGTGCCACTGGGTCCGGGACAGGGAACTACCTGCGGTTCTTC
CDR3 protein: CATGSGTGNYLRFF

V gene: TRBV30
clone size: .
D gene: .
J gene: TRBJ1-3
CDR3 DNA: TGTGCCTGGAGTGTTGGCTTCTCTGGAAACACCATATATTTT
CDR3 protein: CAWSVGFSGNTIYF

V gene: TRBV28
clone size: .
D gene: .
J gene: TRBJ2-3
CDR3 DNA: TGTGCCAGCAGCATAGGCGGACAGAGCACAGATACGCAGTATTTT
CDR3 protein: CASSIGGQSTDTQYF

V gene: TRBV29-1
clone size: .
D gene: .
J gene: TRBJ2-5
CDR3 DNA: TGCAGCTCCCTCTTGGGGGCTGGGGAGACCCAGTACTTC
CDR3 protein: CSSLLGAGETQYF

V gene: TRBV5-6
clone size: .
D gene: TRBD1
J gene: TRBJ2-5
CDR3 DNA: TGTGCCAGCAGCTTGAACCCGACAGGGGTGGAGACCCAGTACTTC
CDR3 protein: CASSLNPTGVETQYF

V gene: TRBV5-6
clone size: once
D gene: .
J gene: TRBJ2-1
CDR3 DNA: TGTGCCAGCAGCTTGGCCCGCAGGGGTAATGAGAATGAGCAGTTCTTC
CDR3 protein: CASSLARRGNENEQFF

V gene: TRBV11-2
clone size: .
D gene: .
J gene: TRBJ2-5
CDR3 DNA: TGTGCCAGCAGCTCGGGGACGTTACAAGAGACCCAGTACTTC
CDR3 protein: CASSSGTLQETQYF